This T cell receptor (beta chain) was observed in a study of blood T cells in healthy people across ages. The trim removed 5 bases at V and 2 bases at J, leaving 8 bases unmatched. Germline CDR1 and CDR2: MNHEY and SVGEGT. The CDR3 spans 15 residues. Through a sample-barcoded 5' primer and a J-beta primer mix, a second PCR was run for about 6 to 12 cycles. One entry per CDR3 protein results from TCRdb running MiXCR on the 5' RACE reads. This sample has 850,000 to 950,000 distinct CDR3 sequences, with more than 25% found just once. In this sample, this clonotype turned up many times. Sequencing used blood. The chain links TRBV6-2 or TRBV6-3 to TRBJ1-2, with 7 bases matching TRBD1. The sequence was obtained from a woman older than 75 in good health. The chain's CDR3 is CASSLGGQKNYGYTF. CDR3 in DNA: TGTGCCAGCAGTCTCGGGGGACAGAAAAACTATGGCTACACCTTC.